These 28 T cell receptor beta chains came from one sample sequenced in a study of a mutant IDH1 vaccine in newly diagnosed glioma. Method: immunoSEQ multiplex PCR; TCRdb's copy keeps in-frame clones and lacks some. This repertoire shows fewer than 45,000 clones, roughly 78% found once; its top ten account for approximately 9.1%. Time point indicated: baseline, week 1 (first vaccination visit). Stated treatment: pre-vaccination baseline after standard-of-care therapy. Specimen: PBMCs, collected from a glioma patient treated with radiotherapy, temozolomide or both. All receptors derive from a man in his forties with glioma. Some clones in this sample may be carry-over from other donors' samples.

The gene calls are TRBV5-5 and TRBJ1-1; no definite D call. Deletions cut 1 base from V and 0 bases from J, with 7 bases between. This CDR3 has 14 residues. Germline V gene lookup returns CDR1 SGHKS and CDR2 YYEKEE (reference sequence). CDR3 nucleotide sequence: TGTGCCAGCAGCTTGCAGAGAATGAACACTGAAGCTTTCTTT. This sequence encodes CASSLQRMNTEAFF.

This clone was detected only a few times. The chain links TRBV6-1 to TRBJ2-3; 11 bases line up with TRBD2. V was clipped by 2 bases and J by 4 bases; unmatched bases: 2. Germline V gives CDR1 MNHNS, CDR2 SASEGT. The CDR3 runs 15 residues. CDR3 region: CASSENSGGADTQYF. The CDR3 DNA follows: TGTGCCAGCAGTGAAAATAGCGGGGGGGCAGATACGCAGTATTTT.

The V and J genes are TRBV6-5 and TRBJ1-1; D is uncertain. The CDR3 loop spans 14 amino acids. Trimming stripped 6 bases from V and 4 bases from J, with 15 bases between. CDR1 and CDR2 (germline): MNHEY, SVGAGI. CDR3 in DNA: TGTGCCAGCAGGATCCAGTTTACCAGCACTGAAGCTTTCTTT. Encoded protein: CASRIQFTSTEAFF.

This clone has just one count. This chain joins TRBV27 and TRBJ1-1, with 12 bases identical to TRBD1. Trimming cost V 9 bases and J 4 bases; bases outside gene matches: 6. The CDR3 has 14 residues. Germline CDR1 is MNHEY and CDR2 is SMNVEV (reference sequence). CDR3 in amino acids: CASRGQGAFTEAFF. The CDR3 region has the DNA TGTGCCAGTAGGGGACAGGGGGCCTTCACTGAAGCTTTCTTT.

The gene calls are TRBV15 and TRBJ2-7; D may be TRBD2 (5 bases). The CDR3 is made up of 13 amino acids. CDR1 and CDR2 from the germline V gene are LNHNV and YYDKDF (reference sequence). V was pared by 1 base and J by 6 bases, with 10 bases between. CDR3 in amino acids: CATSRALAAEQYF. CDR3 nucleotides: TGTGCCACCAGCAGAGCTCTAGCCGCCGAGCAGTACTTC.

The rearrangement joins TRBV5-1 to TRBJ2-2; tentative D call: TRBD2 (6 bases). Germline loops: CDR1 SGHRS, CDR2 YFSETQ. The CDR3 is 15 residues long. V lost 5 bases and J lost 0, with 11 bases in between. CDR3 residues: CASRGGVSNTGELFF. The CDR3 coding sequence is TGCGCCAGCAGGGGGGGTGTCTCGAACACCGGGGAGCTGTTTTTT.

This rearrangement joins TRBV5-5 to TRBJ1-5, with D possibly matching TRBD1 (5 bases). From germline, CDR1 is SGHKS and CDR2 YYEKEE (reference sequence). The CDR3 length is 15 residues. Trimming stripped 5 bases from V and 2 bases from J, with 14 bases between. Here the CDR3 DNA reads TGTGCCAGCAGTTCATTTGGGGCTGGCAATCAGCCCCAGCATTTT. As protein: CASSSFGAGNQPQHF.

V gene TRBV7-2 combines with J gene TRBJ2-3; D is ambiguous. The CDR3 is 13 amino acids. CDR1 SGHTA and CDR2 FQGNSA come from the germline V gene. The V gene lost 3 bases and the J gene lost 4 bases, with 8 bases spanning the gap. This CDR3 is CASSFRSPDTQYF. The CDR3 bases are TGTGCCAGCAGCTTTAGGTCCCCAGATACGCAGTATTTT.

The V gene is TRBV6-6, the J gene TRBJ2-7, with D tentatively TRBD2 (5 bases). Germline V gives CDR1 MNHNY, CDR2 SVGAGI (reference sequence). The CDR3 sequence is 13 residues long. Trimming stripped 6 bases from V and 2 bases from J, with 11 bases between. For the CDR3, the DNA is TGTGCCAGCAGCGACTACGAAACCTACGAGCAGTACTTC. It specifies CASSDYETYEQYF.

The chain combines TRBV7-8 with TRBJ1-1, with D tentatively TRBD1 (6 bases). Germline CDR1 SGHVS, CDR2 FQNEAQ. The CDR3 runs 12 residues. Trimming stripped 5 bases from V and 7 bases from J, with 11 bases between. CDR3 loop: CASSLGQIEAFF. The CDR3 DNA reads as TGTGCCAGCAGCCTTGGACAGATTGAAGCTTTCTTT. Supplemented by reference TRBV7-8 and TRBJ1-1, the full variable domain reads GAGVSQSPRYKVAKRGQDVALRCDPISGHVSLFWYQQALGQGPEFLTYFQNEAQLDKSGLPSDRFFAERPEGSVSTLKIQRTQQEDSAVYLCASSLGQIEAFFGQGTRLTVV.

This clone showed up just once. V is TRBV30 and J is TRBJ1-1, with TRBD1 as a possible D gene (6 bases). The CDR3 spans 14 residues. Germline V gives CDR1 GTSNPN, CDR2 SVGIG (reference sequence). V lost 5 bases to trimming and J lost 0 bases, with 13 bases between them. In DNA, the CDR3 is TGTGCCTGGGGGGGGCCGGCCATGAACACTGAAGCTTTCTTT. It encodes CAWGGPAMNTEAFF.

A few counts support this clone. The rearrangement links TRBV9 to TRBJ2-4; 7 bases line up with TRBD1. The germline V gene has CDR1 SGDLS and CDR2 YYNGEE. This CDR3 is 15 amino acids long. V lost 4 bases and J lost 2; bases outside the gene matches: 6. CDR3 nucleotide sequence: TGTGCCAGCAGCACTCGACAGGGTTCCAAAAACATTCAGTACTTC. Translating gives CASSTRQGSKNIQYF.

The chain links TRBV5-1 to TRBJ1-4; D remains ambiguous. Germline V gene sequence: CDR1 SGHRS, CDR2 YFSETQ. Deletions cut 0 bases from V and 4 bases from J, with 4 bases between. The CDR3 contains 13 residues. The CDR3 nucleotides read TGCGCCAGCAGCTTGGACAGTAATGAAAAACTGTTTTTT. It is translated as CASSLDSNEKLFF. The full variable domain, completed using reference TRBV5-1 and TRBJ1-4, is KAGVTQTPRYLIKTRGQQVTLSCSPISGHRSVSWYQQTPGQGLQFLFEYFSETQRNKGNFPGRFSGRQFSNSRSEMNVSTLELGDSALYLCASSLDSNEKLFFGSGTQLSVL.

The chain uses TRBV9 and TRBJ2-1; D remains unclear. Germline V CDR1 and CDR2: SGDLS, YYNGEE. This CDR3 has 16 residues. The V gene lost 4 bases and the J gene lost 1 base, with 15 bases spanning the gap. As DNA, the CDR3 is TGTGCCAGCAGCCCGGGTTCGGGCTTATCCTACAATGAGCAGTTCTTC. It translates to CASSPGSGLSYNEQFF.

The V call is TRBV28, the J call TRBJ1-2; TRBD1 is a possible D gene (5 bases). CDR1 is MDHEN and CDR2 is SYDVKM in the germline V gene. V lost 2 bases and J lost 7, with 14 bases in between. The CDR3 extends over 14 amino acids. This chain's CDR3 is CASSLQGKSAGYTF. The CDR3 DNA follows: TGTGCCAGCAGTTTACAGGGCAAATCGGCTGGCTACACCTTC.

The CDR3 region has the DNA TGTGCCAGCAGTGGTCGACCCAGACTACTAAGCACAGATACGCAGTATTTT. Translated: CASSGRPRLLSTDTQYF. This chain joins TRBV6-1 and TRBJ2-3, with D possibly matching TRBD2 (5 bases). V lost 4 bases to trimming and J lost 0 bases, with 17 bases between them. The CDR3 contains 17 residues. In germline, CDR1 is MNHNS, CDR2 SASEGT.

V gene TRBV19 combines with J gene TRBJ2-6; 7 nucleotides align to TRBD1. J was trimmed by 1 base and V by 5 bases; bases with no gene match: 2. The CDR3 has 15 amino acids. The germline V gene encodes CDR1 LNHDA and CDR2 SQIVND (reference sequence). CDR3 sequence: CASSATGSGANVLTF. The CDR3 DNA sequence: TGTGCCAGTAGTGCGACAGGGTCTGGGGCCAACGTCCTGACTTTC.

The CDR3 is CASSATGNNEKLFF. As DNA, the CDR3 is TGTGCCAGCAGCGCGACAGGAAATAATGAAAAACTGTTTTTT. The J gene is TRBJ1-4, the V gene TRBV7-9; possible D gene TRBD1, 6 bases. The CDR3 has 14 amino acids. Trimming shortened V by 5 bases and J by 4 bases, and 11 bases separated the two germline ends. The germline CDR1 and CDR2 sequences are SEHNR and FQNEAQ (reference sequence).

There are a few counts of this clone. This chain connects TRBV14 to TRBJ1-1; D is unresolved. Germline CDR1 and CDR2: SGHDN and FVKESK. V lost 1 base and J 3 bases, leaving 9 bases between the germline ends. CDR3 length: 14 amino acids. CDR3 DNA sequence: TGTGCCAGCAGCCAAGCTTGGGCGTACACTGAAGCTTTCTTT. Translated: CASSQAWAYTEAFF.

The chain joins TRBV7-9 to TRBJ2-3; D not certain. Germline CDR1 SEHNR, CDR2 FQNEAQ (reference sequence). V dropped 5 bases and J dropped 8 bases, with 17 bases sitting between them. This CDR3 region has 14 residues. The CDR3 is CASSRRPAEVTQYF. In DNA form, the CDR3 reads TGTGCCAGCAGCCGCCGGCCAGCAGAGGTTACGCAGTATTTT.

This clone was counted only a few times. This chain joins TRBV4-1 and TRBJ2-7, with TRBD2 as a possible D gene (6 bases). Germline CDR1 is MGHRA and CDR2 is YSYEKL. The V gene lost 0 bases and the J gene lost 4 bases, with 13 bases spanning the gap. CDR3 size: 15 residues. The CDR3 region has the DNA TGCGCCAGCAGCCAAGATAGGGACTTGGGTTACGAGCAGTACTTC. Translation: CASSQDRDLGYEQYF.

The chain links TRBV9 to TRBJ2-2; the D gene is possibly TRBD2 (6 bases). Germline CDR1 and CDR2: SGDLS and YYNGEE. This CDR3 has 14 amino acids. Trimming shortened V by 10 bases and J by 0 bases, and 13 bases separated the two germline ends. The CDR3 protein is CASRRASNTGELFF. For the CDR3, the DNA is TGTGCCTCCAGGAGGGCATCGAACACCGGGGAGCTGTTTTTT.

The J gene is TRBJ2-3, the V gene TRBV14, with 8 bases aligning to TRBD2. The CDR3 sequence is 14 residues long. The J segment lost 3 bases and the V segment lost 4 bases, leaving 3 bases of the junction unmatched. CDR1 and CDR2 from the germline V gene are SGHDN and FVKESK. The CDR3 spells CASSPTSATDTQYF. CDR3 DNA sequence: TGTGCCAGCAGCCCGACTAGCGCTACAGATACGCAGTATTTT.

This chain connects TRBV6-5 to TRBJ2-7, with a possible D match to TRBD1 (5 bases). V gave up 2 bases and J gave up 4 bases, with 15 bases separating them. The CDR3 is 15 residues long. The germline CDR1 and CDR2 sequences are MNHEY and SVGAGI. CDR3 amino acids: CASSYAPKGLYEQYF. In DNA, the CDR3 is TGTGCCAGCAGTTACGCCCCTAAGGGGTTATACGAGCAGTACTTC.

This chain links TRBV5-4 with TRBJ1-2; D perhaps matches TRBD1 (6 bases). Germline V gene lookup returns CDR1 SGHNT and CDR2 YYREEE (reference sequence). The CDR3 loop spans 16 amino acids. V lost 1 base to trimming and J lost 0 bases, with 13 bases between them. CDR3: CASSLHRVGPNYGYTF. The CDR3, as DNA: TGTGCCAGCAGCTTGCACAGGGTAGGACCTAACTATGGCTACACCTTC.

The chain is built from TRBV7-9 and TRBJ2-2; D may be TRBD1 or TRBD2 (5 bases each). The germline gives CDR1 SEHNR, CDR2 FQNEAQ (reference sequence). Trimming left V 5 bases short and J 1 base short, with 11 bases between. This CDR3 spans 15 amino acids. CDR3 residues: CASSPGTENTGELFF. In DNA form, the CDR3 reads TGTGCCAGCAGCCCCGGGACGGAGAACACCGGGGAGCTGTTTTTT.

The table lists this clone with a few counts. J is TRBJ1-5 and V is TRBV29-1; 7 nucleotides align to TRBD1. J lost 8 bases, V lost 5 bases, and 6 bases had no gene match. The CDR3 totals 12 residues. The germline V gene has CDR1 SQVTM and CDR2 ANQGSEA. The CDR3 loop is CSVQQGMEPQHF. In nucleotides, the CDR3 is TGCAGCGTTCAACAGGGGATGGAGCCCCAGCATTTT. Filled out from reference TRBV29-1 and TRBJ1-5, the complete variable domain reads SAVISQKPSRDICQRGTSLTIQCQVDSQVTMMFWYRQQPGQSLTLIATANQGSEATYESGFVIDKFPISRPNLTFSTLTVSNMSPEDSSIYLCSVQQGMEPQHFGDGTRLSIL.

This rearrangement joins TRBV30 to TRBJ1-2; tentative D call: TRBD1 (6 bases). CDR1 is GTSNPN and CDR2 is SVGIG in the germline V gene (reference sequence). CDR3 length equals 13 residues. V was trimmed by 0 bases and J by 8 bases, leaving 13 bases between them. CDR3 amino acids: CAWSVGGAGGYTF. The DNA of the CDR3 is TGTGCCTGGAGTGTCGGGGGGGCTGGCGGCTACACCTTC.